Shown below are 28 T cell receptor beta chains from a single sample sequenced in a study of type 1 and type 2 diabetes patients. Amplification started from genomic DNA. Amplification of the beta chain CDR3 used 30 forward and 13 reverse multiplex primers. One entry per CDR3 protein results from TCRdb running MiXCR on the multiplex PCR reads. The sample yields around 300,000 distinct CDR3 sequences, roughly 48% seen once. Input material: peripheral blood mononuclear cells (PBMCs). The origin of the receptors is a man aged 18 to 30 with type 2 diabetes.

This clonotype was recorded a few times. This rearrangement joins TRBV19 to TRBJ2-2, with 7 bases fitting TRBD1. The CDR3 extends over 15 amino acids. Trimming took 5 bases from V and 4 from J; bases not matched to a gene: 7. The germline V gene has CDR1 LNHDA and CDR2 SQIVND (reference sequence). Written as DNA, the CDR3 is TGTGCCAGTAGTGAGTGGGACAGAAGCACCGGGGAGCTGTTTTTT. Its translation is CASSEWDRSTGELFF.

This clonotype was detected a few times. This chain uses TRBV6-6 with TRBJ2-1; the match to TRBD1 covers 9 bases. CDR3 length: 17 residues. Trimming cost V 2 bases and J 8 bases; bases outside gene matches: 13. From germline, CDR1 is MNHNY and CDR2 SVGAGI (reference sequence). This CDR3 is CASSYPKGQGVLHEQFF. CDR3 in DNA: TGTGCCAGCAGTTACCCAAAGGGACAGGGTGTTCTGCATGAGCAGTTCTTC.

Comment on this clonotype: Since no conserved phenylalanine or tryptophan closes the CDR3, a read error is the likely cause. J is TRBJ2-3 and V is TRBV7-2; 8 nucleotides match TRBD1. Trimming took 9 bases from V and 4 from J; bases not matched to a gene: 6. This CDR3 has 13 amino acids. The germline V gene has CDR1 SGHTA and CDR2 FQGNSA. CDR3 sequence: CASQGAQADTQYI. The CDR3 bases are TGTGCCAGTCAGGGGGCTCAGGCAGATACGCAGTATATT.

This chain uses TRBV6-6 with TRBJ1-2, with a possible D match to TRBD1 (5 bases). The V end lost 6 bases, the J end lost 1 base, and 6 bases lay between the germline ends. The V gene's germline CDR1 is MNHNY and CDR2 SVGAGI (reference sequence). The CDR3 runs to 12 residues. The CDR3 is CASRQDNYGYTF. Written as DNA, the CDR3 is TGTGCCAGCAGACAGGATAACTATGGCTACACCTTC.

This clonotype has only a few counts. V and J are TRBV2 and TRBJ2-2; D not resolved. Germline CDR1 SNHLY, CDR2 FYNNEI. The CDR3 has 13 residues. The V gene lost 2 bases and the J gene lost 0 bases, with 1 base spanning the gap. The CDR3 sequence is CASSEPNTGELFF. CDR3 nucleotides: TGTGCCAGCAGTGAACCGAACACCGGGGAGCTGTTTTTT.

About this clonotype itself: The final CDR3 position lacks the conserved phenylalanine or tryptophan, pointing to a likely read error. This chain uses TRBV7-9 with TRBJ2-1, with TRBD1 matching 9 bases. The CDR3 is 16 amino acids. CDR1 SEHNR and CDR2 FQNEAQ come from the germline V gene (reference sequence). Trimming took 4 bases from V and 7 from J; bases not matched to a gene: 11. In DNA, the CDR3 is TGTGCCAGCAGCTCGAATCCGGGACAGGGTCGGAATGAGCAGTTCCTC. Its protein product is CASSSNPGQGRNEQFL.

DNA of the CDR3: TGTGCCAGCAGTCCAACCCATAGTGGGGGGCAAGGGTCACCCCTCCACTTT. Translating gives CASSPTHSGGQGSPLHF. This chain uses TRBV12-3 or TRBV12-4 with TRBJ1-6; D is perhaps TRBD1 (6 bases). V was shortened by 5 bases and J by 10 bases, with 24 bases between the two germline ends. The length of the CDR3 is 17 residues.

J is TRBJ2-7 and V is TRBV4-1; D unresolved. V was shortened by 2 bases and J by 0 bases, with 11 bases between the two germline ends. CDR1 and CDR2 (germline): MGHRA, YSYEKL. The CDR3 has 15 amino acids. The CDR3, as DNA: TGCGCCAGCAGCCAACCTGGAGTAGGCTCCTACGAGCAGTACTTC. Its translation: CASSQPGVGSYEQYF.

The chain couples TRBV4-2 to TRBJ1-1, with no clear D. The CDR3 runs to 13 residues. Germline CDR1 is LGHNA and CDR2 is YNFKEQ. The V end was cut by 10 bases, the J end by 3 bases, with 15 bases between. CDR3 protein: CATKNEHHTEAFF. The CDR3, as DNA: TGTGCCACCAAAAATGAGCACCACACTGAAGCTTTCTTT.

The CDR3: CASSSARELTYEQYF. CDR3 coding DNA: TGTGCCAGCAGTTCCGCGCGGGAGCTCACCTACGAGCAGTACTTC. This sequence joins TRBV27 and TRBJ2-7, with 7 nucleotides matching TRBD2. The J segment lost 2 bases and the V segment lost 4 bases, leaving 8 bases of the junction unmatched. Germline V CDR1 and CDR2: MNHEY, SMNVEV (reference sequence). This CDR3 spans 15 amino acids.

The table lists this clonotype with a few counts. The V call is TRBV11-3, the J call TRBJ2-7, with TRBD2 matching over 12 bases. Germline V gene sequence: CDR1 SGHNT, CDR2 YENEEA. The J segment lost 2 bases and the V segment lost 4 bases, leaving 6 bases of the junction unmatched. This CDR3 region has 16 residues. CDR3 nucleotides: TGTGCCAGCAGCTCTATGACTAGCGGGAGTCCCTACGAGCAGTACTTC. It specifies CASSSMTSGSPYEQYF.

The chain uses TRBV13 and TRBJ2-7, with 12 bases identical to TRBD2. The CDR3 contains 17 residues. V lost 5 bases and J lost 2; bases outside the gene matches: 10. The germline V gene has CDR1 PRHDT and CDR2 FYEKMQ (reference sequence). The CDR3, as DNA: TGTGCCAGCAGCCCGCCGACTAGCGGGAGTAGGACCTACGAGCAGTACTTC. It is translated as CASSPPTSGSRTYEQYF.

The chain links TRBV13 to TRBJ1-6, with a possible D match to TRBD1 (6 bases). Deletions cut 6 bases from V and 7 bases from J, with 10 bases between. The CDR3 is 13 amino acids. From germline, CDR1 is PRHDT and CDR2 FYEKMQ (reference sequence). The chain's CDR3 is CASSRTGNSPLHF. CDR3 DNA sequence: TGTGCCAGCAGTCGAACAGGGAATTCACCCCTCCACTTT. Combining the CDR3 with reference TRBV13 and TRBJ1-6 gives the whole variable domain AAGVIQSPRHLIKEKRETATLKCYPIPRHDTVYWYQQGPGQDPQFLISFYEKMQSDKGSIPDRFSAQQFSDYHSELNMSSLELGDSALYFCASSRTGNSPLHFGNGTRLTVT.

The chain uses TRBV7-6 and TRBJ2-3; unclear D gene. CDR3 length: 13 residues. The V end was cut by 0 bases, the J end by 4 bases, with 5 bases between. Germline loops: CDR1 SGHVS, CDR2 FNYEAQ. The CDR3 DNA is TGTGCCAGCAGCTTAGCGTTCTCAGATACGCAGTATTTT. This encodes CASSLAFSDTQYF.

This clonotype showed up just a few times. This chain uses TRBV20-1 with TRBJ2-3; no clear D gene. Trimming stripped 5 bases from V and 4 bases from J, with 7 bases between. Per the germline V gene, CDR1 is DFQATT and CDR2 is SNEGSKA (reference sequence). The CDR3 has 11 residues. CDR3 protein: CSAGIADTQYF. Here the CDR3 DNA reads TGCAGTGCTGGGATAGCAGATACGCAGTATTTT.

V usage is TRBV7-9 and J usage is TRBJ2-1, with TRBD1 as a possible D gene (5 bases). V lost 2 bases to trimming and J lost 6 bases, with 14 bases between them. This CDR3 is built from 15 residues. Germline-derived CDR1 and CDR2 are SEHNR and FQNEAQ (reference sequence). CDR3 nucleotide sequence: TGTGCCAGCAGCTTACGGCAGGGCAACCTCAATGAGCAGTTCTTC. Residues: CASSLRQGNLNEQFF.

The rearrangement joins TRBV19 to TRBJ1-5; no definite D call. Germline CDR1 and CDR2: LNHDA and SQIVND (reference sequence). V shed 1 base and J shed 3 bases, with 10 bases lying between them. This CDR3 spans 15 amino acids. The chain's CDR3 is CASSIGGGHNQPQHF. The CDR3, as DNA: TGTGCCAGTAGTATAGGCGGAGGGCACAATCAGCCCCAGCATTTT.

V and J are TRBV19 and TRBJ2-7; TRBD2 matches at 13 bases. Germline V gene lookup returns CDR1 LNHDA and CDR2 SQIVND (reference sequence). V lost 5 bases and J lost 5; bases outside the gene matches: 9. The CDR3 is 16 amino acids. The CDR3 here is CASSSLGGLAGNEQYF. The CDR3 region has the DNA TGTGCCAGTAGTTCCTTAGGGGGACTAGCGGGAAACGAGCAGTACTTC.

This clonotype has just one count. In nucleotides, the CDR3 is TGTGCCAGCAGTTTATCCCTTGGGACAGGGGGCATAAGTGGCTACACCTTC. This encodes CASSLSLGTGGISGYTF. V is TRBV27 and J is TRBJ1-2; 12 bases align to TRBD1. The CDR3 consists of 17 residues. V lost 0 bases to trimming and J lost 7 bases; unmatched junction nucleotides: 9. Germline assignment: CDR1 MNHEY and CDR2 SMNVEV (reference sequence).

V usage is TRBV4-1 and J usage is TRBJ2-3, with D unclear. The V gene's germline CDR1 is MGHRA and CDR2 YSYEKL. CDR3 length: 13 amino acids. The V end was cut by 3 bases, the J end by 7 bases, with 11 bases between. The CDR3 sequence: CASSHPGAYTQYF. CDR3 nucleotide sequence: TGCGCCAGCAGCCATCCGGGTGCATATACGCAGTATTTT.

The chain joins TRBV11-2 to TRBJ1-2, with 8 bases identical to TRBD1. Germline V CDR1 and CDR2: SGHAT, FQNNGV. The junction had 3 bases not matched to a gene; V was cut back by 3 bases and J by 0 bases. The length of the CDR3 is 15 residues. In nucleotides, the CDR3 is TGTGCCAGCAGCTTGGGGACAGGAGCTAACTATGGCTACACCTTC. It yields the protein CASSLGTGANYGYTF.

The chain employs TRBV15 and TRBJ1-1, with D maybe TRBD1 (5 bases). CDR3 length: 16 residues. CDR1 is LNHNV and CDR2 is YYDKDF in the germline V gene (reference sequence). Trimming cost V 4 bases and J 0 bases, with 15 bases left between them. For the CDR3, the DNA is TGTGCCACCAGCATAGATCCCAGGGTCGTGAACACTGAAGCTTTCTTT. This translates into CATSIDPRVVNTEAFF.

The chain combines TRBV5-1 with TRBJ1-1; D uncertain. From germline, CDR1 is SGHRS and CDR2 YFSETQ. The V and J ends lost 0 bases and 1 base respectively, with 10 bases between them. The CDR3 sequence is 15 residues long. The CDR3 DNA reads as TGCGCCAGCAGCTTGGAGTGGAGGTCGAACACTGAAGCTTTCTTT. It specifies CASSLEWRSNTEAFF.

Here the CDR3 DNA reads TGTGCCAGTAGTCCCCGAGGGGGGGTACTCTCCTACGAGCAGTACTTC. Translated: CASSPRGGVLSYEQYF. The J gene is TRBJ2-7, the V gene TRBV30, with a weak D call TRBD2 (7 bases). V lost 8 bases, J lost 0 bases, and 23 bases lay in between. Germline V lookup: CDR1 GTSNPN, CDR2 SVGIG (reference sequence). The CDR3 has 16 amino acids.

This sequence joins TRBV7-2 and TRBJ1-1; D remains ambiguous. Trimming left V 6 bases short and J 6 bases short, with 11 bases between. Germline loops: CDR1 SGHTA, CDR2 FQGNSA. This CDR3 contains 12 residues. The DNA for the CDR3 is TGTGCCAGCAGAGTTTCTGTCGCTGAAGCTTTCTTT. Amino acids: CASRVSVAEAFF.

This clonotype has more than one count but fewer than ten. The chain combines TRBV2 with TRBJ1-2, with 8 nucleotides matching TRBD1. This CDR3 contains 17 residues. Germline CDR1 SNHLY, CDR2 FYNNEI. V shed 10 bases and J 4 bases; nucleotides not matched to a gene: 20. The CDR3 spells CATLEVETGVTSYGYTF. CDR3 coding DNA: TGTGCCACCCTAGAAGTAGAGACAGGGGTTACCTCCTATGGCTACACCTTC.

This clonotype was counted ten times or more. Written as DNA, the CDR3 is TGTGCCAGCAGTGACAGGGGGCGCCGAAGCACTGAAGCTTTCTTT. Its translation is CASSDRGRRSTEAFF. The V call is TRBV2, the J call TRBJ1-1, with TRBD1 matching over 8 bases. Germline CDR1 SNHLY, CDR2 FYNNEI. V lost 3 bases to trimming and J lost 4 bases; unmatched junction nucleotides: 7. The CDR3 extends over 15 amino acids.

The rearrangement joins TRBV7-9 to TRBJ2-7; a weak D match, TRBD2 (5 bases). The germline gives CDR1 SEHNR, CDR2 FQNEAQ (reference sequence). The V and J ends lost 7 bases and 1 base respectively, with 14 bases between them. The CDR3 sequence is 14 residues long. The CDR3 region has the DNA TGTGCCAGCACCTCGGAGGCGGTGTCCTACGAGCAGTACTTC. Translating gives CASTSEAVSYEQYF.